This T cell receptor beta chain was recovered during a study of T cell changes during pregnancy in multiple sclerosis. Germline V gives CDR1 KGHSH, CDR2 LQKENI. Trimming pared 0 bases from V and 3 bases from J, leaving 11 bases between. The CDR3 is 16 residues long. The method was immunoSEQ multiplex PCR; TCRdb's version includes in-frame clones alone and lacks a portion of them. Of some 110,000 clones listed, roughly nine tenths are singletons. Sequences were derived from peripheral blood, sampled before pregnancy. The gene calls are TRBV18 and TRBJ1-4; D unresolved. The clonotype was recovered from a female donor with multiple sclerosis, enrolled in a pregnancy study. The CDR3 here is CASSPPVGNSNEKLFF. CDR3 coding DNA: TGTGCCAGCTCACCACCTGTCGGGAACTCTAATGAAAAACTGTTTTTT.